This TCR beta chain appears in the sequencing data of a study of blood T cell repertoires in COVID-19. V was pared by 5 bases and J by 1 base, with 14 bases between. CDR1 and CDR2 (germline): MRHNA, SNTAGT. The CDR3 spans 16 residues. Only in-frame clones appear in the TCRdb table, and some are missing; sequencing was by immunoSEQ multiplex PCR. Of 110,000 to 150,000 clones listed, more than 80% are singletons. This chain joins TRBV6-4 and TRBJ2-2, with TRBD1 as a possible D gene (6 bases). The material sequenced was peripheral blood. The sequence was collected from a woman aged 80 or over with acute or convalescent COVID-19. DNA for the CDR3: TGTGCCAGCAGTCACCCGGGACACCGGAACACCGGGGAGCTGTTTTTT. It yields the protein CASSHPGHRNTGELFF.